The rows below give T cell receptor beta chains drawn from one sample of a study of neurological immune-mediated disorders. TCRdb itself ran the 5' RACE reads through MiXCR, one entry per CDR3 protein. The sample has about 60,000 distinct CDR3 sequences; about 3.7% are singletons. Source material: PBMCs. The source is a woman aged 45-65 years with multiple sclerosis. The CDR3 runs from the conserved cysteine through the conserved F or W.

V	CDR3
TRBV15	CATSRGVTQYF
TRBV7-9	CASTPGQETQYF
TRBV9	CASSILAGRHNEQFF
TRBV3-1	CASRGSGELFF
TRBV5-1	CASSLYRQAPIYEQYF
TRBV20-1	CSARGGLAGETDTQYF
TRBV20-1	CSARVAGVNTEAFF
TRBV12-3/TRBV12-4	CASSGVGANNEQFF
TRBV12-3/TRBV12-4	CASSQPRRGLREGRETQYF
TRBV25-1	CASSDTSPGGETQYF
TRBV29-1	CSVEGDRYLNYGYTF
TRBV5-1	CASSPRPTQGEQFF
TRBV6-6	CASTQRATYEQYF
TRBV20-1	CSAMGLSYEQYF
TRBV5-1	CASSLRGTRKNEQFF
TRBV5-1	CASSDGGGSALHEQYF
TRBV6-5	CASSYSLQGAYEQYF
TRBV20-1	CSAYRENYGYTF
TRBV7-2	CASSWTSGNTGELFF
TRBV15	CATSRDGTGELFF
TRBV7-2	CVSSTAGQLTGELFF
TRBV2	CASSEARTYEQYF
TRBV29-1	CSVARLTDTQYF
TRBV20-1	CSAGDLSDEQYF
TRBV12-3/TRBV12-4	CASRGQGDNQPQHF
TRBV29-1	CSVGTTGPSYEQYF
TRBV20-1	CSAEDRDYEQYF